This TCR beta chain was recorded in a study of blood T cell repertoires in COVID-19. Study background: Spain, Italy and the United States supplied samples that represented acute and convalescent COVID-19. Sample material is recorded as cDNA or gDNA derived from T cells, B-cell-depleted T cells, or PBMCs.

Authors' processing steps: The authors estimated nucleated cell counts from reference gene primer amplification. Libraries were prepared by immunoSEQ multiplex PCR; TCRdb keeps only in-frame clonotypes and omits some of them. From that table come the V and J calls and clone size; the DNA was used to work out D and trimming. Counted here are roughly 260,000 clones, 70% to 90% occurring once; the ten biggest clones make up 2% to 2.5%. Trimming pared 0 bases from V and 2 bases from J, leaving 20 bases between. This CDR3 has 19 residues. The germline gives CDR1 GTSNPN, CDR2 SVGIG (reference sequence). The receptor comes from a woman between 45 and 60 years old with acute or convalescent COVID-19. Input material: peripheral blood. The chain couples TRBV30 to TRBJ2-6, with D perhaps matching TRBD1 (6 bases). CDR3 protein: CAWSVRGGRGIAGANVLTF. CDR3 bases: TGTGCCTGGAGTGTACGTGGGGGCAGGGGAATAGCTGGGGCCAACGTCCTGACTTTC.